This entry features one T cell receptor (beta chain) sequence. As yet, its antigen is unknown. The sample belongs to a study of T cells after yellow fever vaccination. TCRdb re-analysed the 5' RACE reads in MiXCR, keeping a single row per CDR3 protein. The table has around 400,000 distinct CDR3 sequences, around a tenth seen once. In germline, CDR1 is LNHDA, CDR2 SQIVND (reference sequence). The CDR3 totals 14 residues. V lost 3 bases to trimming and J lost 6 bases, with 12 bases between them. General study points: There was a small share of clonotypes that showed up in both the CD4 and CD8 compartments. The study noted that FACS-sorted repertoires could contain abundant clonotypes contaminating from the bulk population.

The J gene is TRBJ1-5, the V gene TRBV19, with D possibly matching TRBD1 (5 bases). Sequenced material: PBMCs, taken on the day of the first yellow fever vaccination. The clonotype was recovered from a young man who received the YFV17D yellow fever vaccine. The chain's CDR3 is CASSIREGRQPQHF. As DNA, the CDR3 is TGTGCCAGTAGTATTCGGGAGGGACGTCAGCCCCAGCATTTT.